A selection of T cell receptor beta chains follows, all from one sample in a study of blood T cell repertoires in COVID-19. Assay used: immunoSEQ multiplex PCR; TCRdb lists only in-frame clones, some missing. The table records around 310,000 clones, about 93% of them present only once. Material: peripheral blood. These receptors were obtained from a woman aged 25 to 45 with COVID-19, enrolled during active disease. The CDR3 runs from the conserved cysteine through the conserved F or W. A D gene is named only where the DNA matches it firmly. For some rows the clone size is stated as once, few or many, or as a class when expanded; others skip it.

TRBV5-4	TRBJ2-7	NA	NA	TGTGCCAGCAGCCTCGGGGGGACACTCTACGAGCAGTACTTC	CASSLGGTLYEQYF
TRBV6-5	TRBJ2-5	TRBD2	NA	TGTGCCAGCAGTTATGGGACTAGGCCGACGAGAGAGACCCAGTACTTC	CASSYGTRPTRETQYF
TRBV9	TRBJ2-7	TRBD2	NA	TGTGCCAGCAGCGTGACAGTAGCGGGAATGGACGAGCAGTACTTC	CASSVTVAGMDEQYF
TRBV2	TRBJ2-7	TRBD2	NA	TGTGCCAGCAGTGAAGAGGGAGCGGGAGTGGGTGAGCAGTACTTC	CASSEEGAGVGEQYF
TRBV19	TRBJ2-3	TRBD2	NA	TGTGCCAGTAGCTCTAGCGGGCGGTCCGATACGCAGTATTTT	CASSSSGRSDTQYF
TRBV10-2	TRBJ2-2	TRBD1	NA	TGCGCCAGCAGTCGGACAGGGGAAGGTGCCGGGGAGCTGTTTTTT	CASSRTGEGAGELFF
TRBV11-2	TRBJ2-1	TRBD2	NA	TGTGCCAGCAGCCGCACCGGGACTAGCGGGGATAATGAGCAGTTCTTC	CASSRTGTSGDNEQFF
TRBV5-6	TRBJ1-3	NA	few	TGTGCCAGCAGCTACGGGAACCCTGGAAACACCATATATTTT	CASSYGNPGNTIYF
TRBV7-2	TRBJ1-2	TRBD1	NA	TGTGCCAGCAGCCGGGACAGGGGTAACTATGGCTACACCTTC	CASSRDRGNYGYTF
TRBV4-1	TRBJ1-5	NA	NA	TGCGCCAGCAGCCAAGAAGGGGGAAGCAATCAGCCCCAGCATTTT	CASSQEGGSNQPQHF
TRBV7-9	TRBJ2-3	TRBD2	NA	TGTGCCAGCAGCGCCACTAGCGACACAGATACGCAGTATTTT	CASSATSDTDTQYF
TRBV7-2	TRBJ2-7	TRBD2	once	TGTGCCAGCAGCTTAGAGTCGAGCGGGAGCCAGTACTTC	CASSLESSGSQYF
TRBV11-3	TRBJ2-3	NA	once	TGTGCCAGCAGCTTAGGGTCACTCTATACGCAGTATTTT	CASSLGSLYTQYF
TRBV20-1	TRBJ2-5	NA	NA	TGCAGTGCTAGTACTGGGACACCTCAAGAGACCCAGTACTTC	CSASTGTPQETQYF
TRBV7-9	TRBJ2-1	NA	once	TGTGCCAGCAGCCAGACAGGGACTAGTACGGGTGAGCAGTTCTTC	CASSQTGTSTGEQFF
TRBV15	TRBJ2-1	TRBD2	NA	TGTGCCACCACCGTGGGACTAGCGTACTACAATGAGCAGTTCTTC	CATTVGLAYYNEQFF
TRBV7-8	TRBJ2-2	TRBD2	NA	TGTGCCAGCAGCCCAAGGACTAGCGGAAACACCGGGGAGCTGTTTTTT	CASSPRTSGNTGELFF
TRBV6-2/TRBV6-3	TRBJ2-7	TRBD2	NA	TGTGCCAGCAGCCGGGAGGTTGGATACTCCTACGAGCAGTACTTC	CASSREVGYSYEQYF
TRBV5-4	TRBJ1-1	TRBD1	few	TGTGCCAGCAGCACTGACAGGGGCGGAGCTTTCTTT	CASSTDRGGAFF
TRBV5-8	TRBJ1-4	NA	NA	TGTGCCAGCAGCTTGGGAGAGTCGGAGGAAAAACTGTTTTTT	CASSLGESEEKLFF
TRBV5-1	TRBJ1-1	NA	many	TGCGCCAGCAGCTTGGGCGGGGGGCGAGCCGGAATGGGCACTGAAGCTTTCTTT	CASSLGGGRAGMGTEAFF
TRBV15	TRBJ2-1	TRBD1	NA	TGTGCCACCAGCAGAGAACAGGGGAATGAGCAGTTCTTC	CATSREQGNEQFF
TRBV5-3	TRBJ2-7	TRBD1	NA	TGTGCCAGAAGCTGGGGACAGGGTCACTACGAGCAGTACTTC	CARSWGQGHYEQYF
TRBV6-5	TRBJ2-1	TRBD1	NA	TGTGCCAGCAGGCTCCGGGACAGGGGGCGCAATGAACAGTTCTTC	CASRLRDRGRNEQFF
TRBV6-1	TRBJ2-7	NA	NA	TGTGCCAGCAGTGACGCCCCGGGGTCAGGCGAGCAGTACTTC	CASSDAPGSGEQYF
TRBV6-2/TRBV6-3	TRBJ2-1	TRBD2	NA	TGTGCCAGCAGTTACGGCGGACTAGCGAGACGAAATGAGCAGTTCTTC	CASSYGGLARRNEQFF
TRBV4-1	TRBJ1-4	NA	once	TGCGCCAGCAGCCAAGTCCAAGGGGGGGGTGAAAAACTGTTTTTT	CASSQVQGGGEKLFF
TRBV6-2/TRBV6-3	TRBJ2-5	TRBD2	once	TGTGCCAGCAGTTCGGGACTAGCGGGAGTAGAGACCCAGTACTTC	CASSSGLAGVETQYF
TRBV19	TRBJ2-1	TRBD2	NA	TGTGCCAGTAGTCCAACTAGCGGGAGCCCCACGAATGAGCAGTTCTTC	CASSPTSGSPTNEQFF
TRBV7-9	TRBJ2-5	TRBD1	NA	TGTGCCAGCGCCCCCGGGACAGGGGATAGAAAGACCCAGTACTTC	CASAPGTGDRKTQYF
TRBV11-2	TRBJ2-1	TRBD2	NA	TGTGCCAGCAGCTTAGGGGGCGGACTAGCGGGGGTCAATGAGCAGTTCTTC	CASSLGGGLAGVNEQFF
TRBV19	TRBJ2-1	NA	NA	TGTGCCAGTAGTCGTTCAGCGGGCTCACGGAGCGATGAGCAGTTCTTC	CASSRSAGSRSDEQFF
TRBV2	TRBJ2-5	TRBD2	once	TGTGCCAGCGAAGGACTAGCGGGAGTCGGGGAGACCCAGTACTTC	CASEGLAGVGETQYF
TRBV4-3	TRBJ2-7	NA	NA	TGCGCCAGCAGCCAAACAGGGAGCTCCTACGAGCAGTACTTC	CASSQTGSSYEQYF
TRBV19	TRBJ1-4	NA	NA	TGTGCCAGTAGGTTGGAAGGGACACAAGGTTCAACTAATGAAAAACTGTTTTTT	CASRLEGTQGSTNEKLFF
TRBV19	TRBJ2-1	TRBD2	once	TGTGCCAGTAGCCCATCGGGACTAGCGGGAGGAGAGCAGTTCTTC	CASSPSGLAGGEQFF
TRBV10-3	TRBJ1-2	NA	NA	TGTGCCATCAGTGAGTCGCCAGGGGCCGGGGGCTACACCTTC	CAISESPGAGGYTF
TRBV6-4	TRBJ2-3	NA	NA	TGTGCCAGCAGTGAGCACCCGGAGGCAGATACGCAGTATTTT	CASSEHPEADTQYF
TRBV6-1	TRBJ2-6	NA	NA	TGTGCCAGCAGTGAATACCGGGGATCCGGGGCCAACGTCCTGACTTTC	CASSEYRGSGANVLTF
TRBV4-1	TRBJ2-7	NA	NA	TGCGCCAGCAGCCAAAGGGGGTCAGAAGCTGAGCAGTACTTC	CASSQRGSEAEQYF
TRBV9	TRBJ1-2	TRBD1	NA	TGTGCCAGCAGCGTAGAGGGCAGGGGGTACTATGGCTACACCTTC	CASSVEGRGYYGYTF
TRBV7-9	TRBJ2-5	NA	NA	TGTGCCAGCAGCCCCCCGGGCAGGGCGAGGGAGACCCAGTACTTC	CASSPPGRARETQYF
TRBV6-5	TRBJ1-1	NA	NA	TGTGCCAGCAAGCCCAGCGGGGCCCCTGGGACTGAAGCTTTCTTT	CASKPSGAPGTEAFF
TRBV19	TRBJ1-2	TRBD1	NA	TGTGCCAGTCGGGACAGGGTAGGCGGCTACACCTTC	CASRDRVGGYTF
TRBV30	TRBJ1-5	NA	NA	TGTGCCTGGAGTGTGAACAGGGATCAGCCCCAGCATTTT	CAWSVNRDQPQHF
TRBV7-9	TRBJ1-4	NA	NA	TGTGCCAGCAGTCCCGCAGGGGAAAAACTGTTTTTT	CASSPAGEKLFF
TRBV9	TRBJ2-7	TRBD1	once	TGTGCCAGCAGCGTAGGGGGACAGGGGGCCATCTACGAGCAGTACTTC	CASSVGGQGAIYEQYF
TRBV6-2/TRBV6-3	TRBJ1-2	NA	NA	TGTGCCAGCAGTTTTGGGCCCAGGGTGGGCGGCTACACCTTC	CASSFGPRVGGYTF
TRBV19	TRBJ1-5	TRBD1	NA	TGTGCCAGTTATCAGGGACAGGTGGGTCAGCCCCAGCATTTT	CASYQGQVGQPQHF
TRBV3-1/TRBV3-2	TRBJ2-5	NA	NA	TGTGCCAGCAGCGACAGGTTCGAGACCCAGTACTTC	CASSDRFETQYF
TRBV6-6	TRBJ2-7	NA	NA	TGTGCCAGCAGTTACGTGTCTGGAGGGATAACCTACGAGCAGTACTTC	CASSYVSGGITYEQYF
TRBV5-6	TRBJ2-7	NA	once	TGTGCCAGCAGCCGTGGGACAACGTACGAGCAGTACTTC	CASSRGTTYEQYF
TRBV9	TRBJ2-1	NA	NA	TGTGCCAGCAGCGCGATGGGGGCCCCCTTGGGTGAGCAGTTCTTC	CASSAMGAPLGEQFF
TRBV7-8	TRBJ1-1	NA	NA	TGTGCCAGCACCCGGGCCATGAACACTGAAGCTTTCTTT	CASTRAMNTEAFF
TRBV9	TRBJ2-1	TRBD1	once	TGTGCCAGCAGCCGAGGACAGGGGTCGTCCTACAATGAGCAGTTCTTC	CASSRGQGSSYNEQFF
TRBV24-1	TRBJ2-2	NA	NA	TGTGCCACCCGGGGAAAGATGTCCACCGGGGAGCTGTTTTTT	CATRGKMSTGELFF
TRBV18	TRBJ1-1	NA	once	TGTGCCAGCTCACCACGAGAGAACACTGAAGCTTTCTTT	CASSPRENTEAFF
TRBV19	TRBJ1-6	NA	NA	TGTGCCAGTAGTATTTCAGTGTGGAATTCACCCCTCCACTTT	CASSISVWNSPLHF
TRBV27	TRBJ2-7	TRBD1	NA	TGTGCCAGCAGTCGAGGGCCAGGGGGATACGAGCAGTACTTC	CASSRGPGGYEQYF